This TCR beta chain derives from a study of control samples from healthy donors and cancer patients. The table came from immunoSEQ multiplex PCR; TCRdb's copy has only in-frame clones and leaves some out. This table holds some 140,000 clones, around 95% found once. Trimming left V 10 bases short and J 3 bases short, with 10 bases between. The CDR3 length is 13 residues. In germline, CDR1 is MNHEY, CDR2 SVGAGI. The sequencing input was blood. V is TRBV6-5 and J is TRBJ1-6; D gene unclear. The sequence was collected from a man in his forties or fifties in good health. The CDR3, as DNA: TGTGCCACCGCCGGGGTCTATAATTCACCCCTCCACTTT. Its translation: CATAGVYNSPLHF.